Listed below are T cell receptor beta chains from one sample, sequenced in a study of OX40 agonist ivuxolimab in advanced cancers. Sequencing was performed with immunoSEQ multiplex PCR; in TCRdb, only in-frame clones are kept and a portion is missing. This table holds 70,000 to 85,000 clones, 85% to 95% found once. Sequencing used CD4+ or CD8+ T cells sorted from blood, obtained in a trial of the OX40 agonist ivuxolimab. These receptors were collected from an adult with an advanced solid tumor such as melanoma, head and neck, liver or kidney cancer. CDR3s include the opening cysteine and the closing phenylalanine or tryptophan. The D gene is left open where the match is weak. Rows give clone size only sometimes, using once, few, many, or a class for an expanded clone.

length	J	size	V	D	CDR3	DNA
14	TRBJ2-1	NA	TRBV28	NA	CASSLSASFHEQFF	TGTGCCAGCAGTTTATCGGCTAGTTTTCATGAGCAGTTCTTC
16	TRBJ2-7	NA	TRBV7-2	TRBD1	CASSLARTGGSYEQYF	TGTGCCAGCAGCTTAGCGAGAACAGGGGGCAGCTACGAGCAGTACTTC
13	TRBJ1-2	NA	TRBV29-1	NA	CSAGPERAYGYTF	TGCAGCGCTGGCCCTGAGAGGGCATATGGCTACACCTTC
16	TRBJ2-2	NA	TRBV9	TRBD1	CASSPGQGASTGELFF	TGTGCCAGCAGCCCCGGACAGGGGGCTTCCACCGGGGAGCTGTTTTTT
17	TRBJ2-7	NA	TRBV15	NA	CATSRAGQGRMVNEQYF	TGTGCCACCAGCAGAGCTGGGCAGGGGCGCATGGTAAACGAGCAGTACTTC
14	TRBJ1-2	NA	TRBV28	TRBD1	CASSAYRGDYGYTF	TGTGCCAGCAGCGCATACAGGGGAGACTATGGCTACACCTTC
13	TRBJ2-1	NA	TRBV28	TRBD1	CASRITGGNEQFF	TGTGCCAGCAGAATCACAGGGGGCAATGAGCAGTTCTTC
15	TRBJ2-7	NA	TRBV5-4	NA	CASSSPRGNSYEQYF	TGTGCCAGCAGCTCCCCCAGGGGCAACTCCTACGAGCAGTACTTC
15	TRBJ1-2	NA	TRBV6-6	NA	CASSYLVTGGYGYTF	TGTGCCAGCAGTTACTTGGTGACAGGTGGCTATGGCTACACCTTC
15	TRBJ2-3	once	TRBV4-3	NA	CASSQERRVADTQYF	TGCGCCAGCAGCCAAGAACGTAGGGTCGCAGATACGCAGTATTTT
14	TRBJ2-1	NA	TRBV28	NA	CASRRSGADVGQFF	TGTGCCAGCAGACGAAGTGGGGCGGATGTAGGGCAGTTCTTC
13	TRBJ2-7	NA	TRBV2	NA	CASSAGRNYEQYF	TGTGCCAGCAGTGCAGGACGGAACTACGAGCAGTACTTC
14	TRBJ1-1	NA	TRBV7-9	TRBD1	CASSLGDRVTEAFF	TGTGCCAGCAGCTTAGGGGACAGGGTCACTGAAGCTTTCTTT
14	TRBJ1-2	NA	TRBV14	NA	CASSLRGVDYGYTF	TGTGCCAGCAGTTTAAGGGGAGTTGACTATGGCTACACCTTC
14	TRBJ2-7	NA	TRBV10-2	TRBD2	CAVKSAGVSYEQYF	TGCGCCGTGAAGTCAGCGGGAGTATCCTACGAGCAGTACTTC
13	TRBJ1-2	NA	TRBV28	NA	CASSSGYRNGYTF	TGTGCCAGCAGTTCAGGATACAGGAATGGCTACACCTTC
14	TRBJ1-4	once	TRBV18	NA	CASSPSTSNEKLFF	TGTGCCAGCTCACCATCCACGTCGAATGAAAAACTGTTTTTT
17	TRBJ2-3	NA	TRBV4-2	TRBD2	CASSHGLAGSSTDTQYF	TGTGCCAGCAGCCATGGACTAGCGGGATCTAGCACAGATACGCAGTATTTT
20	TRBJ1-6	NA	TRBV6-1	NA	CASRELSGHHWGSYNSPLHF	TGTGCCAGCAGAGAACTTTCAGGGCACCATTGGGGCTCCTATAATTCACCCCTCCACTTT
11	TRBJ2-7	NA	TRBV5-8	NA	CASSRRFEQYF	TGTGCCAGCAGTCGGAGGTTCGAGCAGTACTTC
13	TRBJ2-1	NA	TRBV4-3	NA	CASSQDGGTEQFF	TGCGCCAGCAGCCAAGATGGCGGGACCGAGCAGTTCTTC
15	TRBJ2-3	NA	TRBV15	NA	CATSRGTRAADTQYF	TGTGCCACCAGCAGAGGGACCCGCGCAGCAGATACGCAGTATTTT
15	TRBJ1-5	NA	TRBV7-6	TRBD1	CASSREGTGNQPQHF	TGTGCCAGCAGCCGAGAAGGGACAGGGAATCAGCCCCAGCATTTT
16	TRBJ1-2	NA	TRBV9	NA	CASSEGGRVTGKNYTF	TGTGCCAGCAGCGAGGGGGGTAGGGTGACGGGAAAAAACTACACCTTC
17	TRBJ1-6	NA	TRBV10-3	NA	CAISDPPLSSYNSPLHF	TGTGCCATCAGTGATCCGCCGCTCAGCTCCTATAATTCACCCCTCCACTTT
20	TRBJ2-1	NA	TRBV9	NA	CASSVAISAGAPGSYNEQFF	TGTGCCAGCAGCGTAGCCATCTCCGCAGGGGCCCCTGGCTCCTACAATGAGCAGTTCTTC
14	TRBJ2-7	NA	TRBV5-1	NA	CASSLSGDSYEQYF	TGCGCCAGCAGCTTGAGTGGGGACTCCTACGAGCAGTACTTC
16	TRBJ2-1	NA	TRBV5-6	NA	CASSLEGSPLRNEQFF	TGTGCCAGCAGCTTGGAGGGATCTCCCTTAAGAAATGAGCAGTTCTTC
15	TRBJ2-1	NA	TRBV5-4	TRBD1	CASSWGQGRGNEQFF	TGTGCCAGCAGCTGGGGACAGGGGAGAGGGAATGAGCAGTTCTTC
13	TRBJ2-6	once	TRBV25-1	NA	CASRGPGANVLTF	TGTGCCAGCAGAGGGCCCGGGGCCAACGTCCTGACTTTC
14	TRBJ2-7	NA	TRBV5-6	NA	CASTRGRAFYEQYF	TGTGCCAGCACTAGGGGCAGGGCCTTCTACGAGCAGTACTTC
15	TRBJ2-5	NA	TRBV6-6	NA	CASSSEGGASATQYF	TGTGCCAGCAGTTCCGAGGGAGGAGCATCGGCGACCCAGTACTTC
14	TRBJ2-2	NA	TRBV2	TRBD1	CASSGTGGTGELFF	TGTGCCAGCAGTGGGACAGGGGGCACCGGGGAGCTGTTTTTT
12	TRBJ2-7	NA	TRBV7-2	NA	CASSLDRGEQYF	TGTGCCAGCAGCTTAGATCGGGGCGAGCAGTACTTC
14	TRBJ2-7	NA	TRBV7-9	NA	CASSLVGAGYEQYF	TGTGCCAGCAGCTTAGTCGGGGCGGGATACGAGCAGTACTTC
16	TRBJ2-2	NA	TRBV5-1	NA	CASSSGTVIPGGELFF	TGCGCCAGCAGCTCAGGGACGGTGATCCCAGGTGGGGAGCTGTTTTTT